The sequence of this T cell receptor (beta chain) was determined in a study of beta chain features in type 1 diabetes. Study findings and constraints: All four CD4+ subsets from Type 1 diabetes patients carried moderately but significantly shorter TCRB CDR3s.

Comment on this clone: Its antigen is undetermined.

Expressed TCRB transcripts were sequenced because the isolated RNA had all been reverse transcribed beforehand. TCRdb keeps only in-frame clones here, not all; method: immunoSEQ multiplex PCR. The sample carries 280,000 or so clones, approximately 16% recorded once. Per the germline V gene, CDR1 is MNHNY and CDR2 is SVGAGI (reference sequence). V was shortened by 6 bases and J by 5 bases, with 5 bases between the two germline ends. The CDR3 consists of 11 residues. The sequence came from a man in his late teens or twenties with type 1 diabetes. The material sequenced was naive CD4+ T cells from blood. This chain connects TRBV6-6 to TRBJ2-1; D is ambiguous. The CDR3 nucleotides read TGTGCCAGCAGCCGAGACAATGAGCAGTTCTTC. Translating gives CASSRDNEQFF.